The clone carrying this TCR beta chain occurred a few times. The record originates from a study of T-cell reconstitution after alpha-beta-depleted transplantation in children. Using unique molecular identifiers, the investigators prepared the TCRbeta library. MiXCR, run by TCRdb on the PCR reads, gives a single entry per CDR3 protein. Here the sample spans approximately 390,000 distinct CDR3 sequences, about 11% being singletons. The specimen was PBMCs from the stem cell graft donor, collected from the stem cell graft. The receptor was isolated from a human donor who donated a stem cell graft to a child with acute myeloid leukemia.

CDR3 bases: TGTGCCACCAGTGATTCTAGCCCAAGCTCCTACAATGAGCAGTTCTTC. Translating gives CATSDSSPSSYNEQFF. This rearrangement joins TRBV24-1 to TRBJ2-1, with a tentative D call TRBD2 (5 bases). This CDR3 spans 16 amino acids. Trimming cost V 2 bases and J 0 bases, with 10 bases left between them. Looked up from germline, CDR1 is KGHDR and CDR2 is SFDVKD.